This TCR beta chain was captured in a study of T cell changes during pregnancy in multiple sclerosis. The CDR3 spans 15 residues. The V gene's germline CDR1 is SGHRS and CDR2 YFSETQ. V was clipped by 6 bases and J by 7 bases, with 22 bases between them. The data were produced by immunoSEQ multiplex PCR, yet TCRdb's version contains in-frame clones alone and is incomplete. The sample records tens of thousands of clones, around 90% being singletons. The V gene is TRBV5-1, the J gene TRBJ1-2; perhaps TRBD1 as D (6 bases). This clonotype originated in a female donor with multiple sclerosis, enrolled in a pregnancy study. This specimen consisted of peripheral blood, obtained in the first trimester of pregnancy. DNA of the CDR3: TGCGCCAGCACAAAAACACAGGGATCCCCTGTTGGCTACACCTTC. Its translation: CASTKTQGSPVGYTF.